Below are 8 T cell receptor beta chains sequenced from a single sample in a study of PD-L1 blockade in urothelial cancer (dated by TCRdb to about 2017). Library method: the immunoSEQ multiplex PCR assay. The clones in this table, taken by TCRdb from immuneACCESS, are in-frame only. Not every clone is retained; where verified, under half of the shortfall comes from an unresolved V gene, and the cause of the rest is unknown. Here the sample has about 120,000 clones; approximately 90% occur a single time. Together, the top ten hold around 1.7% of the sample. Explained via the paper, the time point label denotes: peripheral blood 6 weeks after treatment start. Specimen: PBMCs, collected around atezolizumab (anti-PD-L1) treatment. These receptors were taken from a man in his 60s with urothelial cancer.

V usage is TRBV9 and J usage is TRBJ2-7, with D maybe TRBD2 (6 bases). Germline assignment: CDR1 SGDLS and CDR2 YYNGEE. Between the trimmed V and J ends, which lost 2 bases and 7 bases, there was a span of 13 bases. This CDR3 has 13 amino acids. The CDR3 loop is CASSVWDLSEQYF. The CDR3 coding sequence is TGTGCCAGCAGCGTTTGGGACTTGAGTGAGCAGTACTTC.

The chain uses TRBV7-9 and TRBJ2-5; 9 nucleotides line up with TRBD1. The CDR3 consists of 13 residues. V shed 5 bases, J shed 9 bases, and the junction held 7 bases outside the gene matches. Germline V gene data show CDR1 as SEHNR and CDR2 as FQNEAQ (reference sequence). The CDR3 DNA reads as TGTGCCAGCAGCCCCGGGACAGGGCTGGCCCAGTACTTC. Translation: CASSPGTGLAQYF. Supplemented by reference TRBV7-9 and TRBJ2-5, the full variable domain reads DTGVSQNPRHKITKRGQNVTFRCDPISEHNRLYWYRQTLGQGPEFLTYFQNEAQLEKSRLLSDRFSAERPKGSFSTLEIQRTEQGDSAMYLCASSPGTGLAQYFGPGTRLLVL.

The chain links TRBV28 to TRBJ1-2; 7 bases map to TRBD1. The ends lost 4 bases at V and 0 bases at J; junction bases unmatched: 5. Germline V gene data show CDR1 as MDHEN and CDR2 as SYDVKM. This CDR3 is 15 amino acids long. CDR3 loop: CASSSNRGANYGYTF. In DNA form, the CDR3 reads TGTGCCAGCAGTTCCAACAGGGGAGCTAACTATGGCTACACCTTC.

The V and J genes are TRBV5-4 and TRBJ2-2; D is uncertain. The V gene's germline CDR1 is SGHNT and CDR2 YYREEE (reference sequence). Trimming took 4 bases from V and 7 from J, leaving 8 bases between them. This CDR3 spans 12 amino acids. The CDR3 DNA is TGTGCCAGCAGCCGCGAGCGCGGGGAGCTGTTTTTT. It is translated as CASSRERGELFF.

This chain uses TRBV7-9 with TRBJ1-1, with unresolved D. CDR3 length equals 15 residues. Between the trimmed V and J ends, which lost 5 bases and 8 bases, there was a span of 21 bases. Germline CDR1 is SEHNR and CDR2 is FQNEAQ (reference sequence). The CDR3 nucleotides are TGTGCCAGCAGCCCCCTAATGGGTCAGGCGAGCGAAGCTTTCTTT. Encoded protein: CASSPLMGQASEAFF.

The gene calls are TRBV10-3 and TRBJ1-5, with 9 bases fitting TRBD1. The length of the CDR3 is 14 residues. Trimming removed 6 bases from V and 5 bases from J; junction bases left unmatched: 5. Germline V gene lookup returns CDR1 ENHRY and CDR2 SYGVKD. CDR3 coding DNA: TGTGCCATCAGGGGACAGGGCGAAGATCAGCCCCAGCATTTT. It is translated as CAIRGQGEDQPQHF.

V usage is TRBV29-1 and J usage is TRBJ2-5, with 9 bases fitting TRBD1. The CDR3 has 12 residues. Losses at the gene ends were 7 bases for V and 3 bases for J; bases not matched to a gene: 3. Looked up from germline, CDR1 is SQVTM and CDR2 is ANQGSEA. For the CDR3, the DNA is TGCAGCGGGTGGACAGGGGAAGAGACCCAGTACTTC. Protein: CSGWTGEETQYF.

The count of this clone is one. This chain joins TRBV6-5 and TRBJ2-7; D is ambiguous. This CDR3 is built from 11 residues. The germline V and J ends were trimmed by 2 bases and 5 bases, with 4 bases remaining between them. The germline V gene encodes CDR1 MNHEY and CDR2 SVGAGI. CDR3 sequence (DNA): TGTGCCAGCAGTTACCTAAACGAGCAGTACTTC. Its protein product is CASSYLNEQYF.